Below, one T cell receptor (beta chain) is given with its context. Its antigen is still unknown. The data originate from a study of cytomegalovirus exposure and HLA in healthy donors. General observations from the study: The authors listed 180 or so TCR beta chains as cytomegalovirus-associated.

Researchers ran the PCR with 60 Vbeta and 13 Jbeta primers. Produced via immunoSEQ multiplex PCR; TCRdb's table is partial and in-frame only. Here the sample spans some 140,000 clones, almost 80% being singletons. Trimming cost V 6 bases and J 4 bases, with 8 bases left between them. There are 12 residues in the CDR3. Germline V gene data show CDR1 as SGHDT and CDR2 as YYEEEE. Sequencing was done on a sample of PBMCs. The chain carries TRBV5-6 and TRBJ2-1; tentative D call: TRBD2 (5 bases). This TCR came from a man younger than 35 in good health and CMV-seronegative. CDR3 coding DNA: TGTGCCAGCACTACGGGGTACAATGAGCAGTTCTTC. Its protein product is CASTTGYNEQFF. Based on the CDR3 plus reference TRBV5-6 and TRBJ2-1, the full variable domain is DAGVTQSPTHLIKTRGQQVTLRCSPKSGHDTVSWYQQALGQGPQFIFQYYEEEERQRGNFPDRFSGHQFPNYSSELNVNALLLGDSALYLCASTTGYNEQFFGPGTRLTVL.